The present T cell receptor (beta chain) was sequenced within a study of shared clonotypes between healthy human individuals. General study results and limits: Non-shared clonotypes were found to have lower generation probabilities than the clonotypes that were shared by all four of the sorted-subset donors. The small donor group covered limited genetic and exposure diversity. Only blood samples were collected, and tissue repertoires likely differ.

To note about this clone: Its specificity is unknown.

V lost 5 bases and J lost 7; bases outside the gene matches: 6. The germline V gene encodes CDR1 MNHEY and CDR2 SVGAGI. The CDR3 is 14 amino acids. Only in-frame clones appear in the TCRdb table, and some are missing; sequencing was by immunoSEQ multiplex PCR. The data contain about 1.5 million clones, 95% to 99% of them seen just once; the ten biggest clones take up 0.4% to 0.55%. Sequenced: naive CD4+ T cells sorted from blood. Subset given: CD45RA+ positively selected. The chain recombines TRBV6-5 with TRBJ1-5, with TRBD1 matching over 9 bases. The receptor was derived from a young man in good health. The CDR3 nucleotides are TGTGCCAGCAGTAAACAGGGGGCAGGCCAGCCCCAGCATTTT. Translated: CASSKQGAGQPQHF.